This note documents a single TCR beta chain sequence. With survey level as its setting, the immunoSEQ assay was v3.0. Profiled with immunoSEQ multiplex PCR; TCRdb holds only in-frame clones, not every one. The table lists 17,000 or so clones, 75% to 90% of them singletons. The germline V gene encodes CDR1 MGHRA and CDR2 YSYEKL. The CDR3 covers 15 residues. The V end lost 4 bases, the J end lost 0 bases, and 11 bases lay between the germline ends. The entry originates in a study of long-term antiretroviral therapy in people with HIV. The rearrangement joins TRBV4-1 to TRBJ2-3; possible D gene TRBD1, 6 bases. Sequenced here: unsorted PBMCs, sampled 4.2 years after starting antiretroviral therapy. This sequence originates from a man aged 50 or older with HIV. The CDR3 bases are TGCGCCAGCAGCCCGACAGGCCTTAGCACAGATACGCAGTATTTT. Its translation is CASSPTGLSTDTQYF.